These 7 T cell receptor beta chains were sequenced from one sample in a study of blood T cell repertoires in COVID-19. Sequencing used immunoSEQ multiplex PCR; TCRdb keeps in-frame clones, though not all of them. The repertoire includes 150,000 to 200,000 clones, roughly 82% of them detected once, and over 7.5% sits in the top ten. Input material: PBMCs or T cells enriched from blood (not recorded which). Receptor source: a woman younger than 45 who had recovered from COVID-19.

The rearrangement joins TRBV6-1 to TRBJ2-7; 10 nucleotides match TRBD1. Germline assignment: CDR1 MNHNS and CDR2 SASEGT. Germline trimming cut 1 base from V and 6 bases from J; bases unmatched to any gene: 9. The CDR3 contains 16 residues. The CDR3 nucleotides are TGTGCCAGCAGTGAAGGTATGACAGGGGGCTTCTCCGAGCAGTACTTC. This encodes CASSEGMTGGFSEQYF.

DNA for the CDR3: TGCGCCAGCAGCTCCCGGGACAGGGATCAGCCCCAGCATTTT. Encoded protein: CASSSRDRDQPQHF. V gene TRBV5-1 combines with J gene TRBJ1-5; TRBD1 matches 9 bases. V shed 3 bases and J 5 bases; nucleotides not matched to a gene: 3. This CDR3 has 14 amino acids. Germline loops: CDR1 SGHRS, CDR2 YFSETQ.

The V gene is TRBV28, the J gene TRBJ2-7, with a weak D call TRBD1 (6 bases). V lost 4 bases, J lost 0 bases, and 10 bases lay in between. CDR1 is MDHEN and CDR2 is SYDVKM in the germline V gene. CDR3 length equals 14 residues. The CDR3 sequence is CASSSRDTSYEQYF. The CDR3 DNA follows: TGTGCCAGCAGTTCCCGGGACACCTCCTACGAGCAGTACTTC.

V and J are TRBV6-5 and TRBJ2-1; 8 bases are shared with TRBD1. There are 13 residues in the CDR3. Per the germline V gene, CDR1 is MNHEY and CDR2 is SVGAGI. The trim removed 5 bases at V and 9 bases at J, leaving 6 bases unmatched. CDR3 sequence reads: CASSLDRGGEQFF. CDR3 DNA: TGTGCCAGCAGTCTCGACAGGGGAGGTGAGCAGTTCTTC.

The chain combines TRBV6-2 or TRBV6-3 with TRBJ1-6; 7 bases agree with TRBD1. The junction had 7 bases not matched to a gene; V was cut back by 0 bases and J by 11 bases. This CDR3 region has 15 residues. In germline, CDR1 is MNHEY, CDR2 SVGEGT. This CDR3 reads CASSYSGTVVPPLHF. CDR3 DNA: TGTGCCAGCAGTTACTCCGGGACAGTTGTCCCACCCCTCCACTTT.

The chain couples TRBV6-6 to TRBJ1-3, with TRBD1 identical over 7 bases. V lost 2 bases and J lost 2; bases outside the gene matches: 6. From germline, CDR1 is MNHNY and CDR2 SVGAGI (reference sequence). The CDR3 runs to 16 residues. The CDR3 here is CASSYGGQNTGNTIYF. CDR3 in DNA: TGTGCCAGCAGTTACGGGGGACAGAATACTGGAAACACCATATATTTT.

The V call is TRBV27, the J call TRBJ1-6, with 8 nucleotides matching TRBD1. The CDR3 loop spans 16 amino acids. CDR1 and CDR2 from the germline V gene are MNHEY and SMNVEV (reference sequence). The trim removed 6 bases at V and 7 bases at J, leaving 11 bases unmatched. CDR3 nucleotides: TGTGCCAGCAGAGGGACAGGAGTTATTGCCAATTCACCCCTCCACTTT. Translating gives CASRGTGVIANSPLHF.